One and the same sample provided the 30 T cell receptor beta chains below, sequenced in a study of glioma-infiltrating T cells. The iRepertoire nested amplicon-rescue multiplex PCR amplified TCR alpha and beta CDR3s from RNA. TCRdb ran MiXCR on the multiplex PCR reads and lists one entry per CDR3 protein. Among roughly 120,000 distinct CDR3 sequences listed, less than 30% were seen once. Sequenced: glioma tissue, nonneoplastic brain tissue, or PBMCs (not recorded which). The receptors were gathered from a human donor with low-grade glioma or glioblastoma, undergoing nonglioma brain surgery, or in good health (not recorded which).

This clonotype showed up many times. J is TRBJ1-1 and V is TRBV28; D is ambiguous. The germline V gene encodes CDR1 MDHEN and CDR2 SYDVKM. Trimming left V 5 bases short and J 2 bases short, with 3 bases between. This CDR3 contains 11 residues. In nucleotides, the CDR3 is TGTGCCAGCAGTCATAACACTGAAGCTTTCTTT. Its translation is CASSHNTEAFF.

This clonotype was observed at least ten times. V and J are TRBV15 and TRBJ2-5; D is uncertain. The CDR3 is made up of 15 amino acids. Germline V gives CDR1 LNHNV, CDR2 YYDKDF (reference sequence). The V gene lost 3 bases and the J gene lost 7 bases, with 18 bases spanning the gap. The CDR3 is CATSRALGEPGTQYF. The CDR3 region has the DNA TGTGCCACCAGCAGGGCCCTAGGTGAACCGGGGACCCAGTACTTC.

To note about this clonotype: With a much larger clone just one base away, this may be a read error. The chain carries TRBV7-9 and TRBJ1-5, with 7 bases matching TRBD1. This CDR3 is built from 14 residues. V lost 5 bases to trimming and J lost 6 bases; unmatched junction nucleotides: 7. Germline CDR1 SEHNR, CDR2 FQNEAQ (reference sequence). Here the CDR3 reads CASSPPGQSQPQHF. The CDR3 DNA follows: TGTGCCAGCAGCCCCCCGGGACAGTCTCAGCCCCAGCATTTT.

This rearrangement joins TRBV5-6 to TRBJ1-2; D call uncertain. The ends were cut back, 4 bases at V and 4 bases at J, with 8 bases in the middle. The CDR3 sequence is 12 residues long. Germline V gene sequence: CDR1 SGHDT, CDR2 YYEEEE. The chain's CDR3 is CASSRTAYGYTF. CDR3 bases: TGTGCCAGCAGCAGAACAGCCTATGGCTACACCTTC.

In this sample, this clonotype turned up many times. The V gene is TRBV18, the J gene TRBJ1-1; TRBD1 aligns across 7 bases. Germline trimming cut 6 bases from V and 0 bases from J; bases unmatched to any gene: 7. Germline assignment: CDR1 KGHSH and CDR2 LQKENI. This CDR3 contains 15 residues. CDR3 sequence reads: CASSRGRGLNTEAFF. Here the CDR3 DNA reads TGTGCCAGCTCCAGAGGCAGGGGGTTGAACACTGAAGCTTTCTTT.

The chain uses TRBV19 and TRBJ1-1; the D gene is possibly TRBD1 (5 bases). Trimming took 8 bases from V and 6 from J, leaving 16 bases between them. Germline CDR1 reads LNHDA; CDR2 reads SQIVND (reference sequence). The CDR3 length is 13 residues. The CDR3 is CASAQGSSSEAFF. CDR3 in DNA: TGTGCCAGTGCGCAGGGTAGCAGTTCTGAAGCTTTCTTT.

This clonotype has ten or more counts. The chain is built from TRBV20-1 and TRBJ1-5, with D hard to call. Trimming shortened V by 3 bases and J by 3 bases, and 18 bases separated the two germline ends. Per germline, CDR1 DFQATT and CDR2 SNEGSKA (reference sequence). The CDR3 covers 16 residues. For the CDR3, the DNA is TGCAGTGCTAGTAGGCAGTTCCCCAACCCCAATCAGCCCCAGCATTTT. Amino acids: CSASRQFPNPNQPQHF.

Points on this clonotype: A read error may explain this, as a much larger clone is one base away. The chain carries TRBV29-1 and TRBJ2-7; possibly TRBD1 for D (5 bases). CDR1 and CDR2 (germline): SQVTM, ANQGSEA. The CDR3 has 12 residues. Trimming removed 7 bases from V and 2 bases from J, with 12 bases in between. CDR3 sequence: CSAGPGTYEQYF. The CDR3 DNA sequence: TGCAGCGCCGGGCCAGGGACCTACGAGCAGTACTTC.

This clonotype came up many times. V gene TRBV4-1 combines with J gene TRBJ1-6; D gene uncertain. The V gene lost 8 bases and the J gene lost 9 bases, with 14 bases spanning the gap. The CDR3 length is 13 residues. CDR1 MGHRA and CDR2 YSYEKL come from the germline V gene. This CDR3 is CASGEGVLSPLHF. The CDR3 DNA is TGCGCCAGCGGAGAAGGAGTCCTTTCACCCCTCCACTTT.

V usage is TRBV28 and J usage is TRBJ1-2, with D tentatively TRBD1 (5 bases). Germline-derived CDR1 and CDR2 are MDHEN and SYDVKM. The CDR3 runs 13 residues. The germline V and J ends were trimmed by 6 bases and 4 bases, with 12 bases remaining between them. The CDR3 bases are TGTGCCAGCAGCCTGGGGACTGGCTATGGCTACACCTTC. Its protein is CASSLGTGYGYTF.

A word on this clonotype: A much larger clone lies one base from this, so it may be a read error. The CDR3 region is CGSSFGRTYEQYF. As DNA, the CDR3 is TGCGGCAGCAGCTTTGGCCGAACCTACGAGCAGTACTTC. V usage is TRBV5-1 and J usage is TRBJ2-7; D gene unclear. CDR3 length equals 13 residues. The germline V gene encodes CDR1 SGHRS and CDR2 YFSETQ.

This clonotype came up many times. This chain uses TRBV7-8 with TRBJ2-1; 10 positions agree with TRBD2. The CDR3 spans 15 residues. CDR1 and CDR2 (germline): SGHVS, FQNEAQ. Trimming at V came to 5 bases and at J to 7 bases, leaving 8 bases not matched to a gene. The CDR3 reads CASSQRLAGSNEQFF. CDR3 sequence (DNA): TGTGCCAGCAGCCAAAGACTAGCGGGCTCTAATGAGCAGTTCTTC.

This clonotype was found many times. This chain connects TRBV19 to TRBJ2-1, with 8 bases fitting TRBD2. V lost 7 bases, J lost 0 bases, and 8 bases stayed unmatched. In germline, CDR1 is LNHDA, CDR2 SQIVND (reference sequence). The CDR3 has 16 residues. The CDR3 DNA follows: TGTGCCAGTACTCTATCACTAGCGGTCTCCTACAATGAGCAGTTCTTC. Its translation: CASTLSLAVSYNEQFF.

This chain connects TRBV12-3 or TRBV12-4 to TRBJ2-5; D possibly corresponds to TRBD1 (7 bases). CDR3 size: 14 residues. V gave up 2 bases and J gave up 4 bases, with 11 bases separating them. In DNA form, the CDR3 reads TGTGCCAGCAGTTTATCAGGGGGGCGAGAGACCCAGTACTTC. Translation: CASSLSGGRETQYF.

The V gene is TRBV12-3 or TRBV12-4, the J gene TRBJ2-3; 11 nucleotides match TRBD2. This CDR3 is 14 amino acids long. The junction had 3 bases not matched to a gene; V was cut back by 6 bases and J by 4 bases. For the CDR3, the DNA is TGTGCCAGCAGCCCTAGCGGGGGGTCAGATACGCAGTATTTT. This gives the protein CASSPSGGSDTQYF.

In its sample, this clonotype was seen many times. V usage is TRBV7-6 and J usage is TRBJ2-2, with 8 bases fitting TRBD1. Per germline, CDR1 SGHVS and CDR2 FNYEAQ. The V gene end was trimmed by 5 bases and the J gene end by 1 base; junction bases not matched to a gene: 6. The CDR3 length is 16 residues. CDR3: CASSPTGTGNTGELFF. The CDR3 nucleotides read TGTGCCAGCAGCCCAACCGGGACAGGGAACACCGGGGAGCTGTTTTTT.

V and J are TRBV29-1 and TRBJ1-1, with 8 bases lining up with TRBD1. After removal of 2 bases from V and 4 bases from J, the junction contained 3 bases not matched to a gene. The germline gives CDR1 SQVTM, CDR2 ANQGSEA. CDR3 size: 13 residues. Here the CDR3 DNA reads TGCAGCGTTGAATGGACAGGGTTCACTGAAGCTTTCTTT. This encodes CSVEWTGFTEAFF. The complete variable domain, with remaining parts taken from reference TRBV29-1 and TRBJ1-1, reads SAVISQKPSRDICQRGTSLTIQCQVDSQVTMMFWYRQQPGQSLTLIATANQGSEATYESGFVIDKFPISRPNLTFSTLTVSNMSPEDSSIYLCSVEWTGFTEAFFGQGTRLTVV.

This clonotype was found many times. The J gene is TRBJ1-2, the V gene TRBV6-2 or TRBV6-3; D uncertain. V was pared by 5 bases and J by 4 bases, with 8 bases between. Germline assignment: CDR1 MNHEY and CDR2 SVGEGT. This CDR3 has 12 amino acids. CDR3 DNA sequence: TGTGCCAGCAGTCAGACTTCCTATGGCTACACCTTC. Translation gives CASSQTSYGYTF.

This clonotype appeared many times. The V and J genes are TRBV20-1 and TRBJ2-7, with a possible D match to TRBD1 (5 bases). This CDR3 has 11 residues. The V and J ends lost 2 bases and 3 bases respectively, with 5 bases between them. Germline lookup yields CDR1 DFQATT and CDR2 SNEGSKA (reference sequence). CDR3 nucleotide sequence: TGCAGTGCTAGACAGGGCTACGAGCAGTACTTC. Protein product: CSARQGYEQYF.

This clonotype showed up many times. The chain joins TRBV19 to TRBJ1-2, with D unresolved. Trimming removed 8 bases at V and 4 bases at J, with 11 bases between. Germline lookup yields CDR1 LNHDA and CDR2 SQIVND (reference sequence). The CDR3 length is 12 residues. CDR3 loop: CASGRRLYGYTF. CDR3 DNA: TGTGCCAGTGGACGCCGGCTCTATGGCTACACCTTC.

The J gene is TRBJ2-7, the V gene TRBV9; maybe TRBD1 (6 bases). CDR3 length: 15 residues. Germline V CDR1 and CDR2: SGDLS, YYNGEE. Trimming removed 0 bases from V and 6 bases from J, with 16 bases in between. As DNA, the CDR3 is TGTGCCAGCAGCGTAGGGGGGACAAACACCTGCGAGCAGTACTTC. Protein: CASSVGGTNTCEQYF.

This clonotype has a handful of counts. For the CDR3, the DNA is TGTGCCAGCAGCCCGACTCGTCTCCCGAACACTGAAGCTTTCTTT. The encoded protein is CASSPTRLPNTEAFF. The J gene is TRBJ1-1, the V gene TRBV9; no clear D gene. Germline V gene lookup returns CDR1 SGDLS and CDR2 YYNGEE. The germline V and J ends were trimmed by 4 bases and 1 base, with 14 bases remaining between them. The CDR3 length is 15 residues. Looking up the rest from reference TRBV9 and TRBJ1-1 gives the full variable domain: DSGVTQTPKHLITATGQRVTLRCSPRSGDLSVYWYQQSLDQGLQFLIQYYNGEERAKGNILERFSAQQFPDLHSELNLSSLELGDSALYFCASSPTRLPNTEAFFGQGTRLTVV.

The chain uses TRBV7-3 and TRBJ2-3; no reliable D call. V was cut by 4 bases and J by 5 bases, with 10 bases left in between. Per germline, CDR1 SGHTA and CDR2 FQGTGA. The CDR3 extends over 13 amino acids. The CDR3 is CASSSRLGDTQYF. CDR3 nucleotide sequence: TGTGCCAGCAGCTCTCGACTGGGAGATACGCAGTATTTT.

The V gene is TRBV5-1, the J gene TRBJ2-7, with 9 bases identical to TRBD1. J was trimmed by 6 bases and V by 2 bases; bases with no gene match: 9. The CDR3 spans 15 residues. From germline, CDR1 is SGHRS and CDR2 YFSETQ. CDR3 residues: CASSFGGTGSGEQYF. CDR3 nucleotides: TGCGCCAGCAGCTTCGGAGGGACAGGGTCGGGCGAGCAGTACTTC.

In regard to this clonotype: A read error may produce the germline difference seen at one junction end. CDR3 sequence reads: CASSSNRVNSYSEQFF. The CDR3 bases are TGTGCCAGCAGCTCCAACAGGGTAAACTCCTACAGTGAGCAGTTCTTC. The V gene is TRBV7-6, the J gene TRBJ2-1; TRBD1 might be the D (6 bases). CDR1 is SGHVS, CDR2 FNYEAQ, per germline. The CDR3 contains 16 residues.

This clonotype was detected ten times or more. CDR3 DNA: TGTGCCAGCAGGCCGTCCGGGACATACGAGCAGTACTTC. Its translation: CASRPSGTYEQYF. The genes are TRBV6-1 and TRBJ2-7; perhaps TRBD1 as D (6 bases). V was cut by 6 bases and J by 4 bases, with 13 bases left in between. CDR1 MNHNS and CDR2 SASEGT come from the germline V gene. This CDR3 has 13 residues.

This clonotype has ten or more counts. V is TRBV4-1 and J is TRBJ2-7; 9 positions agree with TRBD1. V trimming: 3 bases; J trimming: 3 bases; junction bases outside the gene matches: 12. The germline V gene encodes CDR1 MGHRA and CDR2 YSYEKL. The CDR3 runs to 17 residues. CDR3 bases: TGCGCCAGCAGCCACTACGTCACAGGGGGCGCAATCTACGAGCAGTACTTC. Protein: CASSHYVTGGAIYEQYF.

As for this clonotype: No conserved phenylalanine or tryptophan is present at the end of the CDR3, so a read error is the likely explanation. The genes are TRBV18 and TRBJ2-1; D gene unclear. Trimming removed 2 bases at V and 5 bases at J, with 4 bases between. Germline V gives CDR1 KGHSH, CDR2 LQKENI. The CDR3 sequence is 12 residues long. CDR3 nucleotide sequence: TGTGCCAGCTCACCAGCGGACAATGAGCAGTTCATC. This encodes CASSPADNEQFI.

In regard to this clonotype: A junction boundary mismatches the germline segment, possibly from a read error. J is TRBJ1-5 and V is TRBV5-8; the D is unclear. The CDR3 runs 14 residues. In germline, CDR1 is SGHTS, CDR2 YDEGEE. This CDR3 reads CASSLAGGVGPRHF. The CDR3 coding sequence is TGTGCCAGCAGCTTGGCCGGCGGGGTAGGGCCCCGGCATTTT. The full variable domain, its missing parts supplied by reference TRBV5-8 and TRBJ1-5, is EAGVTQSPTHLIKTRGQQATLRCSPISGHTSVYWYQQALGLGLQFLLWYDEGEERNRGNFPPRFSGRQFPNYSSELNVNALELEDSALYLCASSLAGGVGPRHFGDGTRLSIL.

Of note for this clonotype: An end of the junction differs from the germline gene, which may be a read error. V usage is TRBV11-2 and J usage is TRBJ2-7; D gene unclear. The CDR3 covers 12 residues. Germline V gene sequence: CDR1 SGHAT, CDR2 FQNNGV. This CDR3 is CARSLSPYEQYF. The CDR3 DNA reads TGTGCCAGAAGCTTAAGTCCCTACGAGCAGTACTTC.